The clone carrying this T cell receptor (beta chain) has ten or more counts. This specimen comes from a study of chronic HIV infection and antiretroviral therapy. One entry per CDR3 protein, called by TCRdb with MiXCR from the 5' RACE reads. The sample has approximately 30,000 distinct CDR3 sequences, over 7.5% seen once. Germline V lookup: CDR1 SGHRS, CDR2 YFSETQ. This CDR3 spans 15 amino acids. V shed 4 bases, J shed 1 base, and the junction held 6 bases outside the gene matches. The J gene is TRBJ2-7, the V gene TRBV5-1, with 9 nucleotides matching TRBD1. Specimen: peripheral blood. The receptor was derived from an adult who had HIV and had not received antiretroviral therapy, or was an uninfected healthy control (not recorded which). The CDR3 spells CASSEPGTGSYEQYF. For the CDR3, the DNA is TGCGCCAGCAGCGAACCCGGGACAGGGTCCTACGAGCAGTACTTC. The full variable domain, completed using reference TRBV5-1 and TRBJ2-7, is KAGVTQTPRYLIKTRGQQVTLSCSPISGHRSVSWYQQTPGQGLQFLFEYFSETQRNKGNFPGRFSGRQFSNSRSEMNVSTLELGDSALYLCASSEPGTGSYEQYFGPGTRLTVT.